The clone carrying this T cell receptor (beta chain) was seen only a few times. Its antigen is unidentified. The data were taken from a study of T cells in Graves' hyperthyroidism and ophthalmopathy. Broader study findings: Expanded thyroid clonotypes (above 0.001) were mostly also found in blood.

The CDR3 length is 17 residues. V dropped 0 bases and J dropped 3; count of bases not matched to a gene: 6. Germline V gene sequence: CDR1 SGDLS, CDR2 YYNGEE. Researchers amplified the TCR beta CDR3 regions from RNA transcripts. The HTBI set primed first-round TCR CDR3 RT-PCR. TCRdb processed the multiplex PCR reads anew with MiXCR; each CDR3 protein has one entry. The sample includes around 350,000 distinct CDR3 sequences, roughly 14% of them seen just once. The source material was blood. The source of this sequence is a woman aged 25 to 39 with Graves' ophthalmopathy. The chain recombines TRBV9 with TRBJ2-2, with 9 positions matching TRBD1. The CDR3 region is CASSVEPQGAHTGELFF. CDR3 sequence (DNA): TGTGCCAGCAGCGTAGAGCCACAGGGGGCTCACACCGGGGAGCTGTTTTTT.